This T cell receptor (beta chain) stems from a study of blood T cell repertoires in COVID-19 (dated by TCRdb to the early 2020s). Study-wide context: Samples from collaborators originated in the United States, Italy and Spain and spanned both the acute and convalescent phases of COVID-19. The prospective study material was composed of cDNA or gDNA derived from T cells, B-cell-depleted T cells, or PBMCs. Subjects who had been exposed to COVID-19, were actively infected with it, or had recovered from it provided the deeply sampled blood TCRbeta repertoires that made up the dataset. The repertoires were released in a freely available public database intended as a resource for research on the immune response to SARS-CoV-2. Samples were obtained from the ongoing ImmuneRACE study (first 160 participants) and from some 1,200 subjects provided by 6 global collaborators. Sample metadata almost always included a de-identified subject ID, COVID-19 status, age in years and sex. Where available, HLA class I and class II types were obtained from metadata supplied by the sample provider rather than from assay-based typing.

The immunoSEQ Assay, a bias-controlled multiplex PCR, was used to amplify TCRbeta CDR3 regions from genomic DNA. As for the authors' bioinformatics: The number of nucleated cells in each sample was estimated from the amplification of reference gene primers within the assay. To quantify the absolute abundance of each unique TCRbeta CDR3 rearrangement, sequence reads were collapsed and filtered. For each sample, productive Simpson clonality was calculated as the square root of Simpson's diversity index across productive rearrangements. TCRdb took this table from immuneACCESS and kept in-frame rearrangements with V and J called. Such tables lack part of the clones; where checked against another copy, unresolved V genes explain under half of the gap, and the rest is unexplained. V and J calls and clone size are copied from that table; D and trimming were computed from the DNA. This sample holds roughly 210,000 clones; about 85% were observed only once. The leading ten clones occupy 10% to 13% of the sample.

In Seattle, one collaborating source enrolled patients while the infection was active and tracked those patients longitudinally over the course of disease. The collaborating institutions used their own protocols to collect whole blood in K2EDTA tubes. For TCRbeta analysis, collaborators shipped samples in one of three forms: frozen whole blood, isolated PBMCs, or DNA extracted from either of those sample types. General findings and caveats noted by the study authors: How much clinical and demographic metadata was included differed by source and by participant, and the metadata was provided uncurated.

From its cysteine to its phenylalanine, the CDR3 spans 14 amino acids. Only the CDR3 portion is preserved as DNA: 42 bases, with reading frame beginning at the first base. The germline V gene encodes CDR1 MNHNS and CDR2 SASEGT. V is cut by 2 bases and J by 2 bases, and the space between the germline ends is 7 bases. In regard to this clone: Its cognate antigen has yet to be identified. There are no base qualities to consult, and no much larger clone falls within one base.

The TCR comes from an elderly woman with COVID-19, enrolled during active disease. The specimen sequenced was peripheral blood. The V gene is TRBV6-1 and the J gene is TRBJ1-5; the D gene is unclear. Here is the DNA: TGTGCCAGCAGTGAACCGGTAGGCAATCAGCCCCAGCATTTT. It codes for CASSEPVGNQPQHF.